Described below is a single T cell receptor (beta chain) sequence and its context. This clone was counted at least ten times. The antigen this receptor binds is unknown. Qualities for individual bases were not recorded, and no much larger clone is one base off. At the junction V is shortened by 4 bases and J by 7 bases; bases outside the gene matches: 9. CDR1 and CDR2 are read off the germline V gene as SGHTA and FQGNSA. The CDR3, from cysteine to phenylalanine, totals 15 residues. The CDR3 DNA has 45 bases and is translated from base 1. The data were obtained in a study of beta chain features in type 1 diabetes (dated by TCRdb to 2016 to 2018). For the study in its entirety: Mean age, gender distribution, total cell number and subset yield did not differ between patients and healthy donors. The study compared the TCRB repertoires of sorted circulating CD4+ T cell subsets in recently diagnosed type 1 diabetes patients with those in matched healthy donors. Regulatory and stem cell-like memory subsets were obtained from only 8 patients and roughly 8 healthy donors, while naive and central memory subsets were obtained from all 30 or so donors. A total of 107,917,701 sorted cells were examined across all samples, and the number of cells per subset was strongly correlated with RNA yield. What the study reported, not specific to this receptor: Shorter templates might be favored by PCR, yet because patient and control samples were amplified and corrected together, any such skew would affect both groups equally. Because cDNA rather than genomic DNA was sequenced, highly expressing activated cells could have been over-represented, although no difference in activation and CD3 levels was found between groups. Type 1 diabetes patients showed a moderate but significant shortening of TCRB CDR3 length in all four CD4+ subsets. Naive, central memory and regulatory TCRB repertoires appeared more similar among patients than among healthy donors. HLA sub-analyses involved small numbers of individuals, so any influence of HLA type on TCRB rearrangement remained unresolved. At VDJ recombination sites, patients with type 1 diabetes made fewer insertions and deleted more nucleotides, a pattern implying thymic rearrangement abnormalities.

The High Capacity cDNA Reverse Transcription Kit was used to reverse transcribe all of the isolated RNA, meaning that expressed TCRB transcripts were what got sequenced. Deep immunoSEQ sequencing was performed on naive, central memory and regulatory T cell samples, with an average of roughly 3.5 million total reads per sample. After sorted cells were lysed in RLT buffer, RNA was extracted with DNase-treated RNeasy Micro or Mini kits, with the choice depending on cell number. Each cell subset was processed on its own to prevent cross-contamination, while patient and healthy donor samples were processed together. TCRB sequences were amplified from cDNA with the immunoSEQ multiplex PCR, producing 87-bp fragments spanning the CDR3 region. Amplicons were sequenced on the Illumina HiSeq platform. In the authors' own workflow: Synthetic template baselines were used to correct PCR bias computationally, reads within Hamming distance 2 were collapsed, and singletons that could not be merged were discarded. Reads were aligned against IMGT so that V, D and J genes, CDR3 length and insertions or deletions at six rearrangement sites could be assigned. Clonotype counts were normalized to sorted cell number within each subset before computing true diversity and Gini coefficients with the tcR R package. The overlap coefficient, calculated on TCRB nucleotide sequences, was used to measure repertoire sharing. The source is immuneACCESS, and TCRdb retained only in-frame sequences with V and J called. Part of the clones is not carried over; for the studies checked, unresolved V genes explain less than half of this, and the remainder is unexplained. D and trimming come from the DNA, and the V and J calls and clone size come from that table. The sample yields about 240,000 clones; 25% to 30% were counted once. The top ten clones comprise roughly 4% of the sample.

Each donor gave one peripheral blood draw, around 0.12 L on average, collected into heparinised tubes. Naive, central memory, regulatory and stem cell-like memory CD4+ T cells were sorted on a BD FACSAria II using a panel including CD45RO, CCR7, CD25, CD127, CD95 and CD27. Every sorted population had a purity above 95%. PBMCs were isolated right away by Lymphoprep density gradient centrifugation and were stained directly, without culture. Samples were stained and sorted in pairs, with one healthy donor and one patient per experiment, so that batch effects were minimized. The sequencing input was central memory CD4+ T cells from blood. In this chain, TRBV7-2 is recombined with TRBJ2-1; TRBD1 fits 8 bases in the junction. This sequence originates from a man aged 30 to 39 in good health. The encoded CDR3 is CASSWDGTGRNEQFF. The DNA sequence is TGTGCCAGCAGCTGGGACGGGACAGGAAGGAATGAGCAGTTCTTC. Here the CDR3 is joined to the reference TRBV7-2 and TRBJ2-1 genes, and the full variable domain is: GAGVSQSPSNKVTEKGKDVELRCDPISGHTALYWYRQSLGQGLEFLIYFQGNSAPDKSGLPSDRFSAERTGGSVSTLTIQRTQQEDSAVYLCASSWDGTGRNEQFFGPGTRLTVL.